This T cell receptor (beta chain) was retrieved from a study of blood T cells in healthy people across ages. Study-wide results and caveats: Per million T cells, TCR beta diversity dropped roughly linearly as age increased.

A second 7 to 11 cycle PCR used barcoded and J-beta primers. With 12 random nucleotides, a template-switch adaptor tagged each individual cDNA molecule. TCRdb independently ran MiXCR on the 5' RACE reads; one entry per CDR3 protein. The sample holds fewer than 2,000,000 distinct CDR3 sequences, more than 35% seen once. In the case of this clonotype: The target antigen is unknown.

This receptor was identified in a human donor in good health. Sequencing was carried out using blood.

The CDR3 loop reads CSANRQATSTDTQYF. In DNA form, the CDR3 reads TGCAGTGCTAACAGACAGGCTACTAGCACAGATACGCAGTATTTT. V is TRBV20-1 and J is TRBJ2-3; D possibly corresponds to TRBD1 (6 bases). The V gene lost 4 bases and the J gene lost 0 bases, with 14 bases spanning the gap. CDR1 and CDR2 (germline): DFQATT, SNEGSKA (reference sequence). The CDR3 contains 15 residues.